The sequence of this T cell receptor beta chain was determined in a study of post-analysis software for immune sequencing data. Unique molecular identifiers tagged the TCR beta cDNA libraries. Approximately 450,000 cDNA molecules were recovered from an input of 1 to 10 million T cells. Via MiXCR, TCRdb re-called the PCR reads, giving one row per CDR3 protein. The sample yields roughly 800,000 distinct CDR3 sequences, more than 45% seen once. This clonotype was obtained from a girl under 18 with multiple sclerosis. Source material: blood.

The CDR3, as DNA: TGTGCCAGCAGTTACGTTAGCGGGAGGGATACCGGGGAGCTGTTTTTT. Its protein is CASSYVSGRDTGELFF. The chain is built from TRBV6-6 and TRBJ2-2; 11 nucleotides match TRBD2. Germline V CDR1 and CDR2: MNHNY, SVGAGI (reference sequence). The CDR3 has 16 amino acids. Losses at the gene ends were 2 bases for V and 5 bases for J; bases not matched to a gene: 4.